One sample yielded the 10 T cell receptor beta chains listed below, sequenced in a study of blood T cell repertoires in COVID-19. Produced via immunoSEQ multiplex PCR; TCRdb's table is partial and in-frame only. The sample lists 65,000 to 95,000 clones, 70% to 90% seen once, with 18% in the top ten. The specimen sequenced was peripheral blood. The receptor source for this set is an older man with active or convalescent COVID-19.

This clone was counted only a few times. J is TRBJ1-1 and V is TRBV12-3 or TRBV12-4; weak D call: TRBD1 (5 bases). This CDR3 region has 13 residues. Trimming took off 3 bases at V and 11 bases at J, with 16 bases between the two ends. The CDR3 is CASSFVGTSYAFF. The CDR3 bases are TGTGCCAGCAGTTTTGTCGGGACTTCATATGCTTTCTTT.

The chain carries TRBV3-1 (or the pseudogene TRBV3-2) and TRBJ1-5; possibly TRBD1 for D (5 bases). This CDR3 region has 16 residues. Trimming removed 2 bases from V and 4 bases from J, with 15 bases in between. The germline V gene encodes CDR1 LGHDT and CDR2 YNNKEL (reference sequence). CDR3 nucleotides: TGTGCCAGCAGCCAATCTCCTCGGGGGGGGAATCAGCCCCAGCATTTT. This codes for CASSQSPRGGNQPQHF.

The chain carries TRBV7-9 and TRBJ2-7; TRBD2 is a possible D gene (6 bases). Per germline, CDR1 SEHNR and CDR2 FQNEAQ (reference sequence). The V end was cut by 5 bases, the J end by 3 bases, with 14 bases between. The CDR3 covers 14 residues. The CDR3 loop reads CASSPGAGSYEQYV. The CDR3 DNA sequence: TGTGCCAGCAGCCCGGGAGCAGGGAGCTACGAGCAGTACGTC.

The chain uses TRBV18 and TRBJ1-3, with D unresolved. This CDR3 is built from 15 residues. In germline, CDR1 is KGHSH, CDR2 LQKENI. V was clipped by 5 bases and J by 3 bases, with 14 bases between them. DNA of the CDR3: TGTGCCAGCTCAAATGACAAATGCTGTGGAAACACCATATATTTT. Its translation is CASSNDKCCGNTIYF. Filled out from reference TRBV18 and TRBJ1-3, the complete variable domain reads NAGVMQNPRHLVRRRGQEARLRCSPMKGHSHVYWYRQLPEEGLKFMVYLQKENIIDESGMPKERFSAEFPKEGPSILRIQQVVRGDSAAYFCASSNDKCCGNTIYFGEGSWLTVV.

The chain joins TRBV15 to TRBJ1-1; weak D call: TRBD1 (5 bases). CDR1 and CDR2 (germline): LNHNV, YYDKDF (reference sequence). The length of the CDR3 is 16 residues. Trimming took off 0 bases at V and 0 bases at J, with 11 bases between the two ends. CDR3: CATSRDQGWLNTEAFF. In nucleotides, the CDR3 is TGTGCCACCAGCAGAGATCAGGGTTGGCTGAACACTGAAGCTTTCTTT.

The V call is TRBV5-1, the J call TRBJ1-2; 9 bases line up with TRBD1. The CDR3 is 15 amino acids. Germline V gives CDR1 SGHRS, CDR2 YFSETQ. V was pared by 2 bases and J by 2 bases, with 4 bases of the junction left unmatched. CDR3 in amino acids: CASSFGTGSNYGYTF. Here the CDR3 DNA reads TGCGCCAGCAGCTTCGGGACAGGGTCAAACTATGGCTACACCTTC.

V gene TRBV6-1 combines with J gene TRBJ1-6; D call uncertain. Trimming took off 0 bases at V and 10 bases at J, with 10 bases between the two ends. The CDR3 is made up of 14 amino acids. Germline CDR1 is MNHNS and CDR2 is SASEGT. The CDR3 DNA reads TGTGCCAGCAGTGAAGCGCATATAGAATCACCCCTCCACTTT. Its translation is CASSEAHIESPLHF.

V and J are TRBV18 and TRBJ2-7; D gene ambiguous. The CDR3 runs to 18 residues. The germline V and J ends were trimmed by 4 bases and 6 bases, with 28 bases remaining between them. Germline V CDR1 and CDR2: KGHSH, LQKENI. The CDR3 reads CASSQRLGGSPKVAEQYV. The DNA of the CDR3 is TGTGCCAGCTCACAAAGACTGGGTGGATCCCCCAAGGTTGCCGAGCAGTACGTC.

The gene calls are TRBV11-2 and TRBJ2-7; D might be TRBD2 (6 bases). With 4 bases removed from V and 0 bases from J, the gap between germline ends came to 13 bases. The CDR3 contains 15 residues. CDR1 is SGHAT and CDR2 is FQNNGV in the germline V gene. Written as DNA, the CDR3 is TGTGCCAGCAGCTCCGGACGGGAGAGCTCCTACGAGCAGTACGTC. This translates into CASSSGRESSYEQYV.

This rearrangement joins TRBV7-6 to TRBJ2-3; TRBD2 aligns across 8 bases. This CDR3 contains 15 residues. The germline CDR1 and CDR2 sequences are SGHVS and FNYEAQ. V was clipped by 5 bases and J by 4 bases; unmatched bases: 8. CDR3 nucleotide sequence: TGTGCCAGCAGCCCTGGACTAGCCAAAGCAGATACGCAGTATTTT. Its translation: CASSPGLAKADTQYF.